This T cell receptor (beta chain) was found in a study of blood T cell repertoires in COVID-19. About the research overall: T cells, B-cell-depleted T cells, or PBMCs supplied cDNA or gDNA.

Libraries were prepared by immunoSEQ multiplex PCR; TCRdb keeps only in-frame clonotypes and omits some of them. The sample lists more than 65,000 clones, 79% occurring once. The CDR3 has 16 residues. The trim removed 4 bases at V and 4 bases at J, leaving 9 bases unmatched. The germline V gene encodes CDR1 SNHLY and CDR2 FYNNEI. This receptor was identified in a man aged 60 to 75 with acute or convalescent COVID-19. V usage is TRBV2 and J usage is TRBJ1-5; 8 nucleotides match TRBD1. The sequenced material came from peripheral blood. CDR3 in amino acids: CASSAGQGARNQPQHF. The CDR3 DNA reads as TGTGCCAGCAGTGCGGGGCAGGGGGCTCGGAATCAGCCCCAGCATTTT.